Each of the 32 T cell receptor beta chains below was sequenced from the same sample in a study of regulatory T cells in long-lasting Graves disease (dated by TCRdb to the early 2020s). This sample's time point label indicates: newly diagnosed GD, antithyroid drugs for less than 3 months. RNA was extracted from PBMCs in TRIzol for both TCR sequencing and RNA sequencing. Library creation used multiplex PCR. The sequencing machine was an Illumina HiSeq 4000. TCR beta libraries were built with iRepertoire HTBI primers and Arm-PCR amplification of CDR3 regions. In TCRdb, the public reads were trimmed at Q25 with fastp and aligned with MiXCR, with productive beta chains retained. CDR3 protein duplicates are merged, each entry listing the most common genes and DNA. The sample has around 250,000 distinct CDR3 sequences on record, about 20% of them singletons. Jointly, the top ten make up 12% to 15% of the sample.

Separately, the same data were catalogued under a study of T cells in Graves' hyperthyroidism and ophthalmopathy.

The starting material was peripheral blood mononuclear cells (PBMCs), obtained at new diagnosis, from a patient treated with antithyroid drugs. The source of these receptors is a woman younger than 45 with Graves disease. Donor details come from another sample of the same person, matched by shared clones.

This clonotype was observed a handful of times. This sequence may be a read error, since a much larger clone differs from it by one base. The chain is built from TRBV20-1 and TRBJ1-1; a possible D gene is TRBD1 (6 bases). CDR1 and CDR2 from the germline V gene are DFQATT and SNEGSKA (reference sequence). The CDR3 has 14 amino acids. Trimming pared 2 bases from V and 7 bases from J, leaving 17 bases between. CDR3 coding DNA: TGCAGTGCTAGATTTCCCCCGGACAGTCTTGAAGCTTTCTTT. It translates to CSARFPPDSLEAFF.

This clonotype was seen repeatedly, ten times or more. The chain employs TRBV6-1 and TRBJ1-5; 8 bases map to TRBD1. The CDR3 totals 15 residues. The J segment lost 6 bases and the V segment lost 3 bases, leaving 7 bases of the junction unmatched. The germline gives CDR1 MNHNS, CDR2 SASEGT. CDR3 bases: TGTGCCAGCAGTGAGACAGGGGAGAGACGTCAGCCCCAGCATTTT. Its protein product is CASSETGERRQPQHF.

This clonotype was recorded once. This chain connects TRBV12-3 or TRBV12-4 to TRBJ1-1, with TRBD1 matching over 10 bases. The CDR3 runs to 15 residues. Trimming took 6 bases from V and 3 from J; bases not matched to a gene: 7. The CDR3 coding sequence is TGTGCCAGCAGGGGGACAGGGGCGGCGTACACTGAAGCTTTCTTT. It yields the protein CASRGTGAAYTEAFF.

There are many counts of this clonotype. The rearrangement links TRBV20-1 to TRBJ1-5; no reliable D call. Trimming shortened V by 5 bases and J by 5 bases, and 16 bases separated the two germline ends. CDR3 length equals 14 residues. Germline V lookup: CDR1 DFQATT, CDR2 SNEGSKA (reference sequence). The CDR3 DNA reads as TGCAGTGCTCGAAGTTCGGGGTTTTATCAGCCCCAGCATTTT. Translated: CSARSSGFYQPQHF.

The table lists this clonotype with many counts. One end of the junction does not line up with germline, which may come from a read error. The chain links TRBV5-1 to TRBJ1-3; D unclear. Germline assignment: CDR1 SGHRS and CDR2 YFSETQ. The CDR3 extends over 14 amino acids. CDR3 sequence: CASSLPTPGNTIYF. CDR3 bases: TGTGCCAGCAGCTTACCAACTCCGGGAAACACCATATATTTT.

Details on this clonotype: With a much larger clone just one base away, this may be a read error. The rearrangement joins TRBV5-1 to TRBJ1-6, with D perhaps matching TRBD1 (5 bases). This CDR3 is built from 14 residues. The V gene's germline CDR1 is SGHRS and CDR2 YFSETQ. In DNA, the CDR3 is TGCGCCGGCAGCTCAGGGAGGAACAATTCACCCCTCCACTTT. It specifies CAGSSGRNNSPLHF.

This clonotype was observed at least ten times. The rearrangement uses TRBV5-8 and TRBJ2-1; 8 nucleotides line up with TRBD1. The CDR3 runs to 15 residues. Per germline, CDR1 SGHTS and CDR2 YDEGEE. The ends lost 4 bases at V and 7 bases at J; junction bases unmatched: 10. In DNA form, the CDR3 reads TGTGCCAGCAGCCCGGAGGACAGGGTATGGAATGAGCAGTTCTTC. This gives the protein CASSPEDRVWNEQFF.

In this sample, this clonotype turned up many times. In DNA form, the CDR3 reads TGTGCCAGCAGCCCCCTCGGGACTAGCGGGGGGGGTGAGCAGTTCTTC. Its protein product is CASSPLGTSGGGEQFF. This chain joins TRBV7-8 and TRBJ2-1, with 16 positions matching TRBD2. With 5 bases clipped from V and 9 bases from J, the junction kept 7 bases outside the gene matches. The CDR3 totals 16 residues. Per germline, CDR1 SGHVS and CDR2 FQNEAQ.

This chain connects TRBV5-4 to TRBJ2-3; perhaps TRBD1 as D (5 bases). CDR3 length: 15 residues. Germline loops: CDR1 SGHNT, CDR2 YYREEE (reference sequence). V lost 2 bases to trimming and J lost 2 bases, with 12 bases between them. The CDR3 sequence: CASSFRQTLTDTQYF. The DNA for the CDR3 is TGTGCCAGCAGCTTCCGACAGACCCTCACAGATACGCAGTATTTT.

This clonotype was counted between two and nine times. The chain recombines TRBV29-1 with TRBJ2-2, with 9 positions matching TRBD1. CDR1 is SQVTM and CDR2 is ANQGSEA in the germline V gene. CDR3 length equals 15 residues. Trimming removed 6 bases from V and 5 bases from J; junction bases left unmatched: 10. CDR3 region: CSVPPGTGSTGELFF. Written as DNA, the CDR3 is TGCAGCGTACCGCCCGGGACAGGGTCGACCGGGGAGCTGTTTTTT.

This clonotype was seen more than once but under ten times. This chain links TRBV20-1 with TRBJ1-5; perhaps TRBD1 as D (5 bases). Germline CDR1 reads DFQATT; CDR2 reads SNEGSKA (reference sequence). Trimming stripped 6 bases from V and 5 bases from J, with 17 bases between. This CDR3 has 14 amino acids. The CDR3 reads CSARNRWGDQPQHF. CDR3 coding DNA: TGCAGTGCCCGGAACAGGTGGGGGGATCAGCCCCAGCATTTT.

The sample holds many counts of this clonotype. The gene calls are TRBV5-7 and TRBJ1-4; D remains unclear. TRBV5-7 is reported as an ORF; its role is uncertain. CDR3 length equals 14 residues. Trimming removed 1 base at V and 2 bases at J, with 6 bases between. The CDR3 DNA reads TGTGCCAGCAGCTTGAGGCAGACTAATGAAAAACTGTTTTTT. Its translation: CASSLRQTNEKLFF.

This clonotype was observed a handful of times. This CDR3 is CASSHHTGGIGYSNQPQHF. As DNA, the CDR3 is TGTGCCAGCAGCCATCATACAGGGGGCATCGGTTATAGCAATCAGCCCCAGCATTTT. The rearrangement uses TRBV4-2 and TRBJ1-5; the match to TRBD1 covers 9 bases. V lost 3 bases to trimming and J lost 0 bases; unmatched junction nucleotides: 12. The CDR3 spans 19 residues. The V gene's germline CDR1 is LGHNA and CDR2 YNFKEQ.

This clonotype was seen repeatedly, ten times or more. The chain uses TRBV6-2 or TRBV6-3 and TRBJ1-1; D is undetermined. Germline CDR1 MNHEY, CDR2 SVGEGT. The ends were cut back, 4 bases at V and 5 bases at J, with 14 bases in the middle. This CDR3 contains 14 residues. CDR3 protein: CASSSDGWWTEAFF. CDR3 nucleotides: TGTGCCAGCAGTTCGGACGGCTGGTGGACTGAAGCTTTCTTT.

This clonotype was observed a few times. The chain joins TRBV24-1 to TRBJ1-2; no firm D call. Trimming stripped 5 bases from V and 1 base from J, with 10 bases between. The V gene's germline CDR1 is KGHDR and CDR2 SFDVKD. The CDR3 has 14 residues. CDR3 sequence (DNA): TGTGCCACCAGTGGCGCGACACTTAACTATGGCTACACCTTC. Translation gives CATSGATLNYGYTF.

Relative to its sample, this clonotype is medium-sized. The V gene is TRBV28, the J gene TRBJ2-7; 8 bases are a match to TRBD2. CDR1 is MDHEN and CDR2 is SYDVKM in the germline V gene. CDR3 size: 16 residues. After removal of 3 bases from V and 2 bases from J, the junction contained 9 bases not matched to a gene. The CDR3 protein is CASSLMIGGGTYEQYF. The CDR3 DNA follows: TGTGCCAGCAGTTTGATGATTGGCGGGGGGACCTACGAGCAGTACTTC.

V gene TRBV20-1 combines with J gene TRBJ2-3, with 11 positions matching TRBD2. V was pared by 5 bases and J by 5 bases, with 9 bases of the junction left unmatched. CDR3 length: 15 amino acids. Germline V CDR1 and CDR2: DFQATT, SNEGSKA (reference sequence). The CDR3 protein is CSAFSGGVILDTQYF. DNA of the CDR3: TGCAGTGCTTTTAGCGGGGGGGTGATATTAGATACGCAGTATTTT.

This clonotype came up many times. The rearrangement links TRBV20-1 to TRBJ1-6; D unclear. The ends were cut back, 3 bases at V and 5 bases at J, with 8 bases in the middle. Per germline, CDR1 DFQATT and CDR2 SNEGSKA (reference sequence). The CDR3 is made up of 13 amino acids. CDR3 protein: CSASAENNSPLHF. CDR3 in DNA: TGCAGTGCTAGTGCAGAAAATAATTCACCCCTCCACTTT.

This clonotype appeared many times. J is TRBJ2-2 and V is TRBV6-1; D gene uncertain. Between the trimmed V and J ends, which lost 8 bases and 5 bases, there was a span of 9 bases. CDR3 length: 12 amino acids. Germline CDR1 reads MNHNS; CDR2 reads SASEGT. CDR3 nucleotide sequence: TGTGCCAGCGGATGGGGTACCGGGGAGCTGTTTTTT. Translated: CASGWGTGELFF.

This chain links TRBV3-1 with TRBJ2-2; 11 nucleotides align to TRBD2. Germline V gene sequence: CDR1 LGHDT, CDR2 YNNKEL (reference sequence). Losses at the gene ends were 3 bases for V and 7 bases for J; bases not matched to a gene: 4. The CDR3 length is 15 residues. The CDR3 region is CASSHRLAGIGELFF. The CDR3 DNA sequence: TGTGCCAGCAGCCACAGACTAGCGGGGATCGGGGAGCTGTTTTTT.

This clonotype occurred a few times. The CDR3 carries no conserved terminal phenylalanine or tryptophan, so it likely arises from a read error. The J gene is TRBJ1-1, the V gene TRBV6-2 or TRBV6-3, with 7 positions matching TRBD1. CDR1 and CDR2 from the germline V gene are MNHEY and SVGEGT. V lost 6 bases, J lost 5 bases, and 9 bases stayed unmatched. CDR3 length: 14 amino acids. CDR3 DNA: TGTGCCAGCAGGTTAGGGGGCTCGGGTACTGAAGCTTTCCTT. Its translation: CASRLGGSGTEAFL.

This clonotype was seen ten or more times. The chain links TRBV20-1 to TRBJ2-3; the D gene is possibly TRBD2 (5 bases). The length of the CDR3 is 12 residues. V was shortened by 8 bases and J by 1 base, with 10 bases between the two germline ends. Germline lookup yields CDR1 DFQATT and CDR2 SNEGSKA (reference sequence). DNA of the CDR3: TGCAGTATCATCGGGGGCACAGATACGCAGTATTTT. Translated: CSIIGGTDTQYF.

At least ten counts were recorded for this clonotype. The chain links TRBV6-1 to TRBJ1-2; 10 bases are shared with TRBD1. Germline CDR1 MNHNS, CDR2 SASEGT. The CDR3 loop spans 15 amino acids. The ends lost 3 bases at V and 2 bases at J; junction bases unmatched: 3. CDR3 nucleotide sequence: TGTGCCAGCAGTGATTTGGGACAGGGGAACTATGGCTACACCTTC. This translates into CASSDLGQGNYGYTF.

This clonotype was recorded at least ten times. This rearrangement joins TRBV5-1 to TRBJ2-1; either TRBD1 or TRBD2 may supply D (5 bases each). The CDR3 is 14 amino acids. CDR1 and CDR2 from the germline V gene are SGHRS and YFSETQ. The V end was cut by 0 bases, the J end by 3 bases, with 7 bases between. Here the CDR3 DNA reads TGCGCCAGCAGCTTGGTTGGGGGCTACAATGAGCAGTTCTTC. Translated, it gives CASSLVGGYNEQFF.

This clonotype occurred many times. The gene calls are TRBV20-1 and TRBJ1-2; 9 positions match TRBD1. Germline lookup yields CDR1 DFQATT and CDR2 SNEGSKA (reference sequence). V was clipped by 0 bases and J by 7 bases; unmatched bases: 12. The CDR3 has 16 residues. The CDR3 sequence: CSARDETRTGASGYTF. DNA for the CDR3: TGCAGTGCTAGAGATGAGACTCGGACAGGGGCAAGTGGCTACACCTTC.

This clonotype was detected ten times or more. This chain uses TRBV20-1 with TRBJ1-5, with a weak D call TRBD1 (5 bases). The CDR3 sequence is 14 residues long. CDR1 is DFQATT, CDR2 SNEGSKA, per germline (reference sequence). Trimming cost V 3 bases and J 0 bases, with 9 bases left between them. The CDR3 region has the DNA TGCAGTGCTAGGGGGCCTTATAGCAATCAGCCCCAGCATTTT. The encoded protein is CSARGPYSNQPQHF.

This clonotype was picked up many times. V gene TRBV28 combines with J gene TRBJ1-5, with unresolved D. Trimming took off 6 bases at V and 5 bases at J, with 8 bases between the two ends. The CDR3 covers 12 residues. Germline V lookup: CDR1 MDHEN, CDR2 SYDVKM. The CDR3 reads CASSSQDQPQHF. The CDR3 DNA follows: TGTGCCAGCAGCTCTCAGGATCAGCCCCAGCATTTT.

This clonotype was recorded at least ten times. The chain has TRBV7-9 and TRBJ2-7; the D gene is possibly TRBD1 (6 bases). Between the trimmed V and J ends, which lost 5 bases and 2 bases, there was a span of 22 bases. The CDR3 totals 17 residues. CDR1 and CDR2 (germline): SEHNR, FQNEAQ (reference sequence). CDR3 DNA: TGTGCCAGCAGCCCCGATGGGACGGCAGGGGACCCCTACGAGCAGTACTTC. Its translation: CASSPDGTAGDPYEQYF.

At least ten counts were recorded for this clonotype. One end of the junction is discordant with germline, which a read error may explain. The V and J genes are TRBV5-1 and TRBJ2-7, with 7 bases that match TRBD2. CDR1 and CDR2 from the germline V gene are SGHRS and YFSETQ. The CDR3 loop spans 16 amino acids. The CDR3 loop reads CASSLIRGENWYEQYF. The DNA for the CDR3 is TGTGCCAGCAGCTTGATACGGGGGGAGAATTGGTACGAGCAGTACTTC.

Ten or more counts support this clonotype. This chain joins TRBV7-9 and TRBJ2-1; 9 nucleotides agree with TRBD2. The CDR3 totals 16 residues. The germline gives CDR1 SEHNR, CDR2 FQNEAQ (reference sequence). With V trimmed by 5 bases and J by 4 bases, 9 bases remained unmatched. CDR3 nucleotide sequence: TGTGCCAGCAGCGGGGGTAGCGGGGGAAAGTACAATGAGCAGTTCTTC. Translation: CASSGGSGGKYNEQFF. The variable domain in full, with the rest retrieved from reference TRBV7-9 and TRBJ2-1, is DTGVSQNPRHKITKRGQNVTFRCDPISEHNRLYWYRQTLGQGPEFLTYFQNEAQLEKSRLLSDRFSAERPKGSFSTLEIQRTEQGDSAMYLCASSGGSGGKYNEQFFGPGTRLTVL.

This clonotype was recorded at least ten times. J is TRBJ2-1 and V is TRBV4-1, with TRBD1 matching over 9 bases. The V gene's germline CDR1 is MGHRA and CDR2 YSYEKL. The CDR3 runs 16 residues. The V segment lost 0 bases and the J segment 7 bases; nucleotides outside the gene matches: 7. The CDR3 sequence: CASSQDRTGGVNEQFF. The DNA of the CDR3 is TGCGCCAGCAGCCAAGATCGAACAGGGGGCGTGAATGAGCAGTTCTTC.

This chain joins TRBV2 and TRBJ1-1; D gene ambiguous. The CDR3 sequence is 14 residues long. Germline CDR1 and CDR2: SNHLY and FYNNEI. Trimming cost V 2 bases and J 2 bases, with 9 bases left between them. The CDR3 DNA follows: TGTGCCAGCAGTGAACCCCTGGGTAACACTGAAGCTTTCTTT. Amino acids: CASSEPLGNTEAFF.